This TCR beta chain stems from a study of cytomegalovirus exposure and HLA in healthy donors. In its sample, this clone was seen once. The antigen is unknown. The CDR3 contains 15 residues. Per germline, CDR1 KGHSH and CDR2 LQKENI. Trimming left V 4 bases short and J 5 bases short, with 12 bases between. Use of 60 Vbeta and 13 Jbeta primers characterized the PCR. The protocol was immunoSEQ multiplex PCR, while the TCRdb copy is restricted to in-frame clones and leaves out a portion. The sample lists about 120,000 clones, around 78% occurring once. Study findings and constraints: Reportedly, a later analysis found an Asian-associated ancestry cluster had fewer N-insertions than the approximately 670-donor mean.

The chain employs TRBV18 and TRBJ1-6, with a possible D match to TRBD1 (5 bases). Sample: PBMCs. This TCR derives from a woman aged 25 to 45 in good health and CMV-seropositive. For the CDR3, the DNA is TGTGCCAGCTCACTTCAGGGAACGGATAATTCACCCCTCCACTTT. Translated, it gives CASSLQGTDNSPLHF.